This T cell receptor beta chain was obtained from a study of cytomegalovirus exposure and HLA in healthy donors. Overall study results and limits: Later on, a genetic analysis was performed. It linked a missense variant in DCLRE1C with V- and J-gene trimming of TCR beta.

Primers included in the PCR were 60 Vbeta and 13 Jbeta primers. Using immunoSEQ multiplex PCR, the repertoire was profiled, and TCRdb retains in-frame clones only, with some absent. The ten most abundant clones cover approximately 1.4% of a sample with roughly 42,000 clones. V shed 8 bases and J shed 6 bases, with 18 bases lying between them. CDR3 size: 13 residues. Germline V gives CDR1 SGHRS, CDR2 YFSETQ. Notes on this clone: Its target is not known.

This chain connects TRBV5-1 to TRBJ2-7; a possible D gene is TRBD1 (5 bases). Sequencing was done on a sample of PBMCs. The receptor's source is a man aged 25-45 years in good health and CMV-seronegative. The CDR3 here is CASNRDRGGEQYF. CDR3 DNA: TGCGCCAGTAACCGTGATAGGGGCGGCGAGCAGTACTTC.